The TCR beta chain under discussion was sequenced for a study of shared clonotypes between healthy human individuals. Findings and caveats of the study: The authors expected sequencing depth to affect clonotype sharing among donors.

Concerning this clone: Its matching antigen is unknown.

The naive CD8 fraction comprised CD45RO-negative cells positively selected for CCR7 and excluded terminally differentiated effector memory CD45RA+ cells. Donors were healthy HIV-negative adults without recently reported acute infections or vaccinations. J was trimmed by 2 bases and V by 2 bases; bases with no gene match: 4. Germline CDR1 LNHDA, CDR2 SQIVND (reference sequence). The CDR3 spans 15 residues. The authors split each subset's genomic DNA evenly across several immunoSEQ plates. Produced via immunoSEQ multiplex PCR; TCRdb's table is partial and in-frame only. The table includes nearly 2 million clones, about 95% detected once.

The origin of this receptor is a man younger than 35 in good health. The chain has TRBV19 and TRBJ2-7; TRBD1 aligns across 9 bases. The specimen sequenced was naive CD8+ T cells sorted from blood. The CDR3 DNA sequence: TGTGCCAGTAGTATATACGGGACAGGGACCTACGAGCAGTACTTC. It translates to CASSIYGTGTYEQYF.